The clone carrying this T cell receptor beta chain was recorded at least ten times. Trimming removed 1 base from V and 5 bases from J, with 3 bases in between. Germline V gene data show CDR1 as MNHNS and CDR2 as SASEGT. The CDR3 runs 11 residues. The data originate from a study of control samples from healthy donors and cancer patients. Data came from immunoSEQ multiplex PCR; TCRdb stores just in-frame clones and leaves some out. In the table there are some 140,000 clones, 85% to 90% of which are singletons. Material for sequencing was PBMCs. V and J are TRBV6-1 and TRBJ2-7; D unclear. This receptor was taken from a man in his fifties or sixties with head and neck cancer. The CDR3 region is CASSEVDEQYF. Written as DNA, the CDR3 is TGTGCCAGCAGTGAAGTAGACGAGCAGTACTTC.